Listed below are T cell receptor beta chains from one sample, sequenced in a study of tumor and adjacent non-tumor tissue in lung cancer. TCRdb used MiXCR to reprocess the multiplex PCR reads, holding one entry per CDR3 protein. This table has about 85,000 distinct CDR3 sequences, about three fifths appearing once. The sample taken for sequencing was lung tumor tissue. The origin of the receptors is a man in his 70s with non-small cell lung cancer. Each CDR3 is given with its conserved first and last residue. The D gene is left open where the match is weak. Rows give clone size only sometimes, using once, few, many, or a class for an expanded clone.

v_gene	abundance	d_gene	j_gene	CDR3nt	CDR3aa
TRBV7-3	-	-	TRBJ2-4	TGTGCCAGCAGCCGAGCAGGGGCCCAGGGTCAAAACATTCAGTACTTC	CASSRAGAQGQNIQYF
TRBV4-2	-	TRBD1	TRBJ2-1	TGTACCAGCAGCCAAGTGGGACAGGGTTACGATGAGCAGTTCTTC	CTSSQVGQGYDEQFF
TRBV7-3	few	-	TRBJ1-2	TGTGCCAGCAGCTTAGAGGGTCGTAGCTATGGCTACACCTTC	CASSLEGRSYGYTF
TRBV4-1	-	TRBD2	TRBJ2-7	TGTGCCAGCAGTTCCACGGCTGGGCTAGCGGGACTTTACGAGCAGTATTTC	CASSSTAGLAGLYEQYF
TRBV20-1	-	-	TRBJ2-5	TGCAGTACTAGACCGGTGAATAGCGCCCAAGAGACCCAGTACTTC	CSTRPVNSAQETQYF
TRBV30	many	-	TRBJ2-3	TGTGCCTTTGGAATTCTGGATAGCACAGATACGCAGTATTTT	CAFGILDSTDTQYF
TRBV28	many	TRBD2	TRBJ2-7	TGTGCCAGCAGTTCGGTGACTAGCGGAAGATCCTACGAGCAGTACTTC	CASSSVTSGRSYEQYF
TRBV4-2	many	TRBD2	TRBJ2-3	TGTGCCAGCAGACTAGCGGGGAGGGGCACAGATACGCAGTATTTT	CASRLAGRGTDTQYF
TRBV5-4	many	TRBD2	TRBJ2-1	TGTGCCAGCAGCCCTAGTGGCGGGAGGGCCTTGGGTGAGCAGTTCTTC	CASSPSGGRALGEQFF
TRBV11-2	-	-	TRBJ2-7	TGTGCCAGCAACTCGGGACTTACCTCCTACGGGCAGTACTTC	CASNSGLTSYGQYF
TRBV5-1	few	-	TRBJ2-6	TGCGCCAGCAGCTCCGCACAAGCCTCTGGGGCCAACGTCCTGACTTTC	CASSSAQASGANVLTF
TRBV28	-	-	TRBJ2-7	TGTGCCAGCAGTAGGGACGGGCGCGGCGATCAGTACTTC	CASSRDGRGDQYF
TRBV6-1	-	-	TRBJ1-4	TGTGCCAGCAGTATACGGGGCACTAATGAAAAACTGTTTTTT	CASSIRGTNEKLFF
TRBV5-8	medium-sized	-	TRBJ1-5	TGTGCCAGCAGCTTGGCGTCGGGCACTTGGACCCAGCATTTT	CASSLASGTWTQHF
TRBV7-9	-	-	TRBJ2-1	TGTGCCAGTAGCTTAGGCGGGAACCTCGGGAGTGAGCAGTTCTTC	CASSLGGNLGSEQFF
TRBV5-1	few	TRBD2	TRBJ2-7	TGCGCCAGCAGCTTGGGTGTAGCGGGCGGGCGCTACGAGCAGTACTTC	CASSLGVAGGRYEQYF
TRBV4-1	-	-	TRBJ2-7	TGCGCCAGCAGCCAAGATCGGGTAACGGGCTACCACAAGCAGTACTTC	CASSQDRVTGYHKQYF
TRBV5-5	-	-	TRBJ2-4	TGTGCCAGCACCCATGGTAACATTCAGTACTTC	CASTHGNIQYF
TRBV11-2	-	-	TRBJ2-3	TGTGCCAACAGTTTGGAGGGACCGGGCTCCTGGAACACGCGGTATTTT	CANSLEGPGSWNTRYF
TRBV29-1	many	-	TRBJ2-5	TGCAGCGTTGACCCAACAGGTCGGGAGACCCAGTACTTC	CSVDPTGRETQYF
TRBV5-1	-	-	TRBJ2-2	TGCGCCAGCAGTCCCTCTAACGTAACCGGGGAGCTGTTTTTT	CASSPSNVTGELFF
TRBV28	-	-	TRBJ1-5	TGTGCCAGCAGACAAGTCTCCAAAGGGGGTGGCACCCATTTT	CASRQVSKGGGTHF
TRBV20-1	many	-	TRBJ1-5	TGCAGTGCTAGGCCTGTCGCTCAGCCCCAGCATTTT	CSARPVAQPQHF
TRBV6-5	many	TRBD2	TRBJ2-1	TGTGCCAGCAGTTCCCTTAGCGGGGGGGCGTACAATGAGCAGTTCTTC	CASSSLSGGAYNEQFF
TRBV7-8	-	-	TRBJ2-2	TGTTCCAGCAGCTTAGCCAGCGACATCGGGGAGCTGTTTTTT	CSSSLASDIGELFF
TRBV6-5	-	-	TRBJ2-5	TGTGCCAGCCGACCCCAGGACAAACAAGAGACCCAGTACTTC	CASRPQDKQETQYF
TRBV12-3/TRBV12-4	many	-	TRBJ2-5	TGTGCCAGCAGCACCGGGTGGGGAGCCCAGTACTTC	CASSTGWGAQYF
TRBV10-2	-	-	TRBJ1-2	TGCGCCAGCAGGGAGACATGGGGCCTCTATGTCTACACCTTC	CASRETWGLYVYTF
TRBV7-3	-	TRBD2	TRBJ2-1	TGTGCCAGCAGCTTAAATAGGCGGGAGTGGAACAATGAGCAGTTCTTC	CASSLNRREWNNEQFF
TRBV4-1	many	TRBD1	TRBJ1-5	TGCGCCAGCAGCCAAGATCTCGGGACAGGGGATAGCAATCAGCCCCAGCATTTT	CASSQDLGTGDSNQPQHF
TRBV7-9	-	TRBD1	TRBJ2-7	TGTGCCAGCAGCTCCGCCAGTATCGGGGACAGGGGCTACGAGCAGTACTTC	CASSSASIGDRGYEQYF
TRBV12-3/TRBV12-4	-	-	TRBJ2-7	TGTGCCAGCAGGACAGGACTAGTGGCCTACGAACAGTACTTC	CASRTGLVAYEQYF
TRBV28	-	-	TRBJ1-6	TGTGCCAGCAGTTTCTCGAGAATGAATTCACCCCTCCACTTT	CASSFSRMNSPLHF
TRBV4-1	-	-	TRBJ2-7	TGCGGCAGCAGCCTCACTGGGGGAGATAGGGAGGAGCAGTACTTC	CGSSLTGGDREEQYF
TRBV11-2	-	TRBD1	TRBJ2-6	TGTGCCAGCAGCTCCCCGAGGGGAAGAGGGGGCTCTGTGGCCAACCTCCCGACTTTC	CASSSPRGRGGSVANLPTF
TRBV11-2	-	TRBD2	TRBJ2-7	TGTGCCAGCGCCTCCGAGCGGGGGCCCTACGAGCAGCACTTC	CASASERGPYEQHF
TRBV11-2	-	TRBD2	TRBJ2-7	TGTGTCAGCAGCGTCTTAGCGGGAGGCTACGAGCAGTGCTTC	CVSSVLAGGYEQCF
TRBV11-3	-	-	TRBJ1-6	TGTGCCAGCAGCTTAGATACGTATTTATCCCTCCACTTT	CASSLDTYLSLHF
TRBV7-9	-	TRBD1	TRBJ2-7	TGTGCCAGCAGCCCCCACGGACAGGGAGGCGTAAGGGAGCAGTACTTC	CASSPHGQGGVREQYF
TRBV30	many	-	TRBJ1-1	TGTGCCTGGAGGGTCGGAAGGGAGAACACTGAAGCTTTCTTT	CAWRVGRENTEAFF
TRBV14	-	-	TRBJ1-1	TGTGCCAGAAGCCAAGCTCTCCGGGGGAACACTGAAACTTTCTTT	CARSQALRGNTETFF
TRBV5-1	many	TRBD1	TRBJ2-7	TGCGCCAGCAGCCGGGGACAGGGGAACGACGAGCAGTACTTC	CASSRGQGNDEQYF
TRBV11-2	-	-	TRBJ2-2	TGTGCCAGCAGCCCACGGGGGACGTTGTTCGCCGGGGAGCTGTCTTTT	CASSPRGTLFAGELSF
TRBV11-2	-	-	TRBJ2-7	TGTGCCAGCAGCTTAACCGACGGAGCCTACGGGCAGTACTTC	CASSLTDGAYGQYF
TRBV29-1	-	-	TRBJ2-4	TGCAGCGTTGAAGGGGCTGGGAAGGGAGAGGGGATTCAGTACTTC	CSVEGAGKGEGIQYF
TRBV11-3	-	TRBD1	TRBJ2-1	TGTGTCAGTAGCTTAGACAGGGGGGCCTACAATGAGCAGTTCTTC	CVSSLDRGAYNEQFF
TRBV11-2	once	-	TRBJ2-5	TGTGCCAGTAGCTGGACCACGACAGGCCAAGAGAGCCAGTACTTC	CASSWTTTGQESQYF
TRBV5-1	-	-	TRBJ2-2	TGCGCCAGTAGCTTGGGCCATACGGACACCCGGGAGCTGTTTTTT	CASSLGHTDTRELFF
TRBV6-2/TRBV6-3	-	-	TRBJ2-7	TGTGTCAGCAGCCGTCCGAACGCCACAAAGCAGTACTTC	CVSSRPNATKQYF
TRBV6-6	few	-	TRBJ2-4	TGTGCCAGCAGTTACAATGGGGGGGCCAAAAACATTCAGTACTTC	CASSYNGGAKNIQYF
TRBV11-3	many	-	TRBJ2-2	TGTGCCAGCAGCTTAGGTAGTCAGAACACCGGGGAGCTGTTTTTT	CASSLGSQNTGELFF
TRBV20-1	few	-	TRBJ2-3	TGCAGTGCTAGCCCCCCGGATCTCGCCCTAACAGATACGCAGTATTTT	CSASPPDLALTDTQYF
TRBV29-1	many	-	TRBJ2-7	TGCAGCGCGATGACAGAACCCCGCTACGAGCAGTACTTC	CSAMTEPRYEQYF
TRBV5-1	-	-	TRBJ2-2	TGCGCCAGCAGCTTGACGCTGGACACCGGGAAGCCGTTTTTT	CASSLTLDTGKPFF
TRBV11-2	-	-	TRBJ2-4	-	CASSIEVGQGSTQYF
TRBV11-2	-	-	TRBJ2-3	TGTGCCAGTAGCCCCACAGGAATCCGTACAGATACGCTATATTTT	CASSPTGIRTDTLYF
TRBV2	-	-	TRBJ2-7	TGTGCCAGCAGTGACCAGGGGGAGGCGTACTTC	CASSDQGEAYF
TRBV11-1	-	TRBD2	TRBJ2-1	TGCGCCAGCAGCCTTTTAACTAGCGGGGCTTACAATGAGCAGTTCTTC	CASSLLTSGAYNEQFF
TRBV4-1	-	TRBD1	TRBJ2-2	TGCGCCAGCAGCCAACGCCGGGACAGTCTCACCCGTGAGCTGTTTTTT	CASSQRRDSLTRELFF
TRBV7-9	few	TRBD1	TRBJ1-5	TGTGCCAGCAGCGTCGGGACAGGGGGTGGTCAGCCCCAGCATTTT	CASSVGTGGGQPQHF